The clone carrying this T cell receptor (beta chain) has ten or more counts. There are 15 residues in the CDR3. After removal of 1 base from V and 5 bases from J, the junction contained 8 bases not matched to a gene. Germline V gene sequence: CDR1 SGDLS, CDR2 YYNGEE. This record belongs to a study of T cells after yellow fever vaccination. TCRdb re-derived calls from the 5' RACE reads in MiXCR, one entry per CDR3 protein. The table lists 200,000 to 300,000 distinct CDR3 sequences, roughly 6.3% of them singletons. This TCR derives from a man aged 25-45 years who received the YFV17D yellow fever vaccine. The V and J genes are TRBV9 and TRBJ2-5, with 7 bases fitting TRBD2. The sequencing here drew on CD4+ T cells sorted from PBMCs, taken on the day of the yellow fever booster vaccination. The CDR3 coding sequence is TGTGCCAGCAGCGTAAGAGTGGGAGCGGGGGAGACCCAGTACTTC. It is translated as CASSVRVGAGETQYF.